Presented here are 18 T cell receptor beta chains from one specimen sequenced in a study of shared clonotypes between healthy human individuals (dated by TCRdb to about 2020). For the CD8 naive samples, CD45RO-negative cells were positively selected for CCR7, yielding a CD45RA+CCR7+ population from which TemRA cells were excluded. Library preparation was by the immunoSEQ multiplex PCR assay. Entries here come from immuneACCESS through TCRdb and include only in-frame sequences with V and J called. Some clones fail to appear in such tables; in the studies checked, an unresolved V gene covers under half of the shortfall, and the cause of the remainder is unknown. The sample profile shows more than 2 million clones; about 95% of them were found once. The ten largest account for more than 0.95% of the sample. The source material was naive CD8+ T cells sorted from blood. The cell subset or site label here, explained by the study, means: CD45RA+CCR7+. These receptors came from a man aged 18-30 years in good health.

The V and J genes are TRBV2 and TRBJ2-3, with D uncertain. The V and J ends lost 2 bases and 1 base respectively, with 13 bases between them. The CDR3 sequence is 16 residues long. The germline V gene encodes CDR1 SNHLY and CDR2 FYNNEI. The CDR3 spells CASSEWTLPRTDTQYF. DNA for the CDR3: TGTGCCAGCAGTGAATGGACCTTACCCCGCACAGATACGCAGTATTTT.

This sequence joins TRBV9 and TRBJ1-3; D is undetermined. CDR3 length: 13 residues. The germline gives CDR1 SGDLS, CDR2 YYNGEE. The germline V and J ends were trimmed by 3 bases and 0 bases, with 4 bases remaining between them. The CDR3 coding sequence is TGTGCCAGCAGCGATTACTCTGGAAACACCATATATTTT. This sequence encodes CASSDYSGNTIYF. Full variable domain (remainder filled in from reference TRBV9 and TRBJ1-3): DSGVTQTPKHLITATGQRVTLRCSPRSGDLSVYWYQQSLDQGLQFLIQYYNGEERAKGNILERFSAQQFPDLHSELNLSSLELGDSALYFCASSDYSGNTIYFGEGSWLTVV.

The genes are TRBV14 and TRBJ2-1; 7 bases map to TRBD2. This CDR3 contains 15 residues. Germline V gene sequence: CDR1 SGHDN, CDR2 FVKESK. V gave up 4 bases and J gave up 8 bases; unmatched junction bases: 11. CDR3 sequence: CASSLLASLGDEQFF. CDR3 coding DNA: TGTGCCAGCAGCCTACTAGCGTCCCTGGGCGATGAGCAGTTCTTC.

This clone appeared a few times. V is TRBV25-1 and J is TRBJ1-5; D gene ambiguous. Germline-derived CDR1 and CDR2 are MGHDK and SYGVNS. Trimming took 2 bases from V and 9 from J, leaving 8 bases between them. CDR3 length: 12 residues. Here the CDR3 reads CASSEGGPPQHF. The CDR3 coding sequence is TGTGCCAGCAGTGAAGGTGGCCCGCCCCAGCATTTT.

This clone was seen only once. The rearrangement links TRBV9 to TRBJ1-2; a possible D gene is TRBD1 (6 bases). The CDR3 is 13 amino acids. The germline gives CDR1 SGDLS, CDR2 YYNGEE. The germline V and J ends were trimmed by 3 bases and 7 bases, with 13 bases remaining between them. The CDR3 DNA is TGTGCCAGCAGCGATACAGGGTTCGGTGGCTACACCTTC. It is translated as CASSDTGFGGYTF. The entire variable domain, with the rest obtained from reference TRBV9 and TRBJ1-2, is as follows: DSGVTQTPKHLITATGQRVTLRCSPRSGDLSVYWYQQSLDQGLQFLIQYYNGEERAKGNILERFSAQQFPDLHSELNLSSLELGDSALYFCASSDTGFGGYTFGSGTRLTVV.

J is TRBJ2-1 and V is TRBV6-1; TRBD2 is a possible D gene (5 bases). From germline, CDR1 is MNHNS and CDR2 SASEGT. CDR3 length equals 13 residues. Trimming left V 5 bases short and J 2 bases short, with 7 bases between. CDR3 DNA sequence: TGTGCCAGCAGTATAGCGCCCTACAATGAGCAGTTCTTC. This encodes CASSIAPYNEQFF.

In its sample, this clone was seen a few times. The J gene is TRBJ1-2, the V gene TRBV2; possibly TRBD1 for D (5 bases). Trimming shortened V by 9 bases and J by 3 bases, and 11 bases separated the two germline ends. Germline V gene sequence: CDR1 SNHLY, CDR2 FYNNEI. The CDR3 contains 12 residues. CDR3 sequence reads: CARLGGDYGYTF. The CDR3, as DNA: TGTGCCAGGTTGGGGGGTGACTATGGCTACACCTTC.

This clone was detected a few times. The chain couples TRBV2 to TRBJ1-5, with D perhaps matching TRBD1 (5 bases). This CDR3 has 16 residues. The ends were cut back, 0 bases at V and 6 bases at J, with 15 bases in the middle. In germline, CDR1 is SNHLY, CDR2 FYNNEI. This CDR3 reads CASSEAMGGGGQPQHF. The CDR3 DNA reads as TGTGCCAGCAGTGAAGCGATGGGAGGTGGGGGTCAGCCCCAGCATTTT.

The chain joins TRBV5-4 to TRBJ2-5; D is possibly TRBD1 or TRBD2 (5 bases each). The length of the CDR3 is 14 residues. Germline V gene data show CDR1 as SGHNT and CDR2 as YYREEE (reference sequence). The germline V and J ends were trimmed by 4 bases and 2 bases, with 12 bases remaining between them. The CDR3 region is CASSIPGRQETQYF. Here the CDR3 DNA reads TGTGCCAGCAGCATACCGGGACGGCAAGAGACCCAGTACTTC.

V usage is TRBV4-3 and J usage is TRBJ2-1; 10 bases match TRBD2. Germline V gives CDR1 LGHNA, CDR2 YSLEER. This CDR3 is built from 15 residues. Unmatched junction bases numbered 12, after V lost 4 bases and J lost 12 bases. Written as DNA, the CDR3 is TGCGCCAGCAGCCCCTCTAGCGGGAGTTATATGGGGCAGTTCTTC. It yields the protein CASSPSSGSYMGQFF.

The chain is built from TRBV2 and TRBJ2-1, with TRBD2 as a possible D gene (6 bases). V dropped 10 bases and J dropped 7 bases, with 17 bases sitting between them. Germline loops: CDR1 SNHLY, CDR2 FYNNEI. The length of the CDR3 is 13 residues. CDR3 sequence: CAKHRSGANEQFF. The CDR3 coding sequence is TGTGCCAAGCACAGGTCGGGAGCTAATGAGCAGTTCTTC.

This rearrangement joins TRBV5-1 to TRBJ2-1; a weak D match, TRBD2 (6 bases). CDR3 size: 15 residues. Trimming removed 3 bases at V and 5 bases at J, with 15 bases between. Per germline, CDR1 SGHRS and CDR2 YFSETQ. CDR3 in DNA: TGCGCCAGCAGCTCCCGCGGGAACCGGGACAATGAGCAGTTCTTC. Its protein is CASSSRGNRDNEQFF.

The chain has TRBV2 and TRBJ2-1; D gene uncertain. CDR3 length: 14 residues. With 4 bases removed from V and 0 bases from J, the gap between germline ends came to 7 bases. Germline loops: CDR1 SNHLY, CDR2 FYNNEI. The CDR3 spells CASSGADSYNEQFF. As DNA, the CDR3 is TGTGCCAGCAGTGGAGCCGACTCCTACAATGAGCAGTTCTTC.

V usage is TRBV30 and J usage is TRBJ2-1; 7 bases line up with TRBD2. Per germline, CDR1 GTSNPN and CDR2 SVGIG (reference sequence). The V segment lost 8 bases and the J segment 0 bases; nucleotides outside the gene matches: 7. The CDR3 is 14 amino acids. The CDR3 loop reads CALAGENSYNEQFF. CDR3 bases: TGTGCCCTGGCGGGGGAAAACTCCTACAATGAGCAGTTCTTC.

CDR3 protein: CASSLARIAGRRGAETQYF. The CDR3 DNA reads TGTGCCAGCAGCTTAGCGAGGATAGCGGGTCGTCGTGGGGCAGAGACCCAGTACTTC. V gene TRBV7-2 combines with J gene TRBJ2-5; 7 nucleotides align to TRBD2. Germline V gives CDR1 SGHTA, CDR2 FQGNSA. J lost 4 bases, V lost 0 bases, and 17 bases had no gene match. The CDR3 extends over 19 amino acids.

This chain joins TRBV7-9 and TRBJ1-2, with D uncertain. CDR1 SEHNR and CDR2 FQNEAQ come from the germline V gene (reference sequence). V lost 2 bases and J 1 base, leaving 14 bases between the germline ends. This CDR3 is built from 16 residues. The CDR3 bases are TGTGCCAGCAGCTTACGTGTGGACCCCCTTAACTATGGCTACACCTTC. Amino acid sequence: CASSLRVDPLNYGYTF.

The chain uses TRBV6-5 and TRBJ2-1; D is uncertain. Germline loops: CDR1 MNHEY, CDR2 SVGAGI. This CDR3 has 14 amino acids. Trimming stripped 3 bases from V and 4 bases from J, with 10 bases between. The CDR3 nucleotides are TGTGCCAGCAGTTATGAGGACGGATACAATGAGCAGTTCTTC. It specifies CASSYEDGYNEQFF.

The CDR3 coding sequence is TGTGCCAGCAGCGCGACAGGGCTCTCCTACAATGAGCAGTTCTTC. Its protein is CASSATGLSYNEQFF. This chain joins TRBV9 and TRBJ2-1; 7 bases align to TRBD1. There are 15 residues in the CDR3. Germline loops: CDR1 SGDLS, CDR2 YYNGEE. V lost 3 bases and J lost 0; bases outside the gene matches: 3.